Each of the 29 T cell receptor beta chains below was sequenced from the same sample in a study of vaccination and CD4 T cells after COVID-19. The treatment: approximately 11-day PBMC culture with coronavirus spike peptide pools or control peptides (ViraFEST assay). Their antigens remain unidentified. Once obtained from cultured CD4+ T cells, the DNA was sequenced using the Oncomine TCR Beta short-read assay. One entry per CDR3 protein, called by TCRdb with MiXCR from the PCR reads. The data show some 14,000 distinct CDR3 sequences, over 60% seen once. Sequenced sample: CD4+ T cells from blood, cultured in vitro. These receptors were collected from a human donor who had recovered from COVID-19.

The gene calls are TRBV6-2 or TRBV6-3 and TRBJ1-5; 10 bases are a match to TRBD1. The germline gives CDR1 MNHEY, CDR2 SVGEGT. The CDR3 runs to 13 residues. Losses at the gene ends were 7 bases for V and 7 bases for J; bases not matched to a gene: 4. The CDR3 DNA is TGTGCCAGCACCAAGACAGGGGGCCAGCCCCAGCATTTT. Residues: CASTKTGGQPQHF.

The DNA for the CDR3 is TGTGCCAGCAGTTTAGAGGGGGGGGCTCCTGGCTACACCTTC. Translation gives CASSLEGGAPGYTF. V usage is TRBV12-3 or TRBV12-4 and J usage is TRBJ1-2; TRBD1 is a possible D gene (6 bases). The CDR3 extends over 14 amino acids. Trimming removed 1 base from V and 7 bases from J, with 13 bases in between.

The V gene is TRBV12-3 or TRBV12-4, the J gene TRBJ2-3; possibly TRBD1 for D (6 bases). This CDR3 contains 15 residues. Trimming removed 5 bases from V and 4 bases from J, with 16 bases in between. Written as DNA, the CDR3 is TGTGCCAGCAGTCTCCCCGGGACAAGCGCAGATACGCAGTATTTT. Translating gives CASSLPGTSADTQYF.

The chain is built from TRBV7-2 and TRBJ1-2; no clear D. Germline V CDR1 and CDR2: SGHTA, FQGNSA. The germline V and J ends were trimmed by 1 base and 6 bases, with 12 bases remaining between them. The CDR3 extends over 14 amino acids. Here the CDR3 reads CASSLDFSGDGYTF. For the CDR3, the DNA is TGTGCCAGCAGCTTAGATTTCTCTGGAGATGGCTACACCTTC.

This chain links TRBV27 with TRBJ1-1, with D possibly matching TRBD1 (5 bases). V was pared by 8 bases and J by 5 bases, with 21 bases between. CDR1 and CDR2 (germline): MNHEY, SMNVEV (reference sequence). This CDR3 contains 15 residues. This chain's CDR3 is CASCTLGAVGTEAFF. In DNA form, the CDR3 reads TGTGCCAGCTGCACCCTTGGGGCAGTCGGGACTGAAGCTTTCTTT.

The DNA of the CDR3 is TGTGCCACCAGTGATTTGCCCGGGACGGTCGGGCCAGACTACGAGCAGTACTTC. This gives the protein CATSDLPGTVGPDYEQYF. This chain uses TRBV24-1 with TRBJ2-7; D assignment may be TRBD1 or TRBD2 (5 bases each). V was shortened by 0 bases and J by 3 bases, with 20 bases between the two germline ends. Germline CDR1 KGHDR, CDR2 SFDVKD. The CDR3 length is 18 residues.

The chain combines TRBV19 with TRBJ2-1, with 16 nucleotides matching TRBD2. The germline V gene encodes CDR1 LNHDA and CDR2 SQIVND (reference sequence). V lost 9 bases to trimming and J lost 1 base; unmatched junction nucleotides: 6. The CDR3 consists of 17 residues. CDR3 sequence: CASGTSGRAVSYNEQFF. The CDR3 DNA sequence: TGTGCCAGCGGGACTAGCGGGAGGGCCGTATCCTACAATGAGCAGTTCTTC.

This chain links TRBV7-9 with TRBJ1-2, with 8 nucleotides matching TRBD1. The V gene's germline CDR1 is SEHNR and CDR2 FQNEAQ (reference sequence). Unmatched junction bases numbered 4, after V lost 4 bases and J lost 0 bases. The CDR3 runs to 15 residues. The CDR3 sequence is CASSSQGAANYGYTF. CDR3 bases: TGTGCCAGCAGCTCCCAGGGGGCGGCTAACTATGGCTACACCTTC.

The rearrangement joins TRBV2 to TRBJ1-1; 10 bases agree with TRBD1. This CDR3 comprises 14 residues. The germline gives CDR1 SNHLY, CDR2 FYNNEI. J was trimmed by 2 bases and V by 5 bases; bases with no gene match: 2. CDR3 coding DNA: TGTGCCAGCAGTAGACAGGGGGCCAACACTGAAGCTTTCTTT. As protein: CASSRQGANTEAFF.

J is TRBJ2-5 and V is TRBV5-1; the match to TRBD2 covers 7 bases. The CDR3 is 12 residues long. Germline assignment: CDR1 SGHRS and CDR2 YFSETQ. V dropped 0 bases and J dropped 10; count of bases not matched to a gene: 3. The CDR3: CASSLGPGGQYF. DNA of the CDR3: TGCGCCAGCAGCTTGGGTCCGGGGGGCCAGTACTTC.

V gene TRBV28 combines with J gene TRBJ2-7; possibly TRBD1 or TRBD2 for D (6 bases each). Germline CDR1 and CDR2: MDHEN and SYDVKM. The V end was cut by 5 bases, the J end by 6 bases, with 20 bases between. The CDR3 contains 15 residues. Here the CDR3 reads CASSPAGDMRGEQYF. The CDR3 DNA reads TGTGCCAGCAGTCCCGCCGGGGACATGCGGGGCGAGCAGTACTTC. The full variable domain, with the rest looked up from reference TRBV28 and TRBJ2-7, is DVKVTQSSRYLVKRTGEKVFLECVQDMDHENMFWYRQDPGLGLRLIYFSYDVKMKEKGDIPEGYSVSREKKERFSLILESASTNQTSMYLCASSPAGDMRGEQYFGPGTRLTVT.

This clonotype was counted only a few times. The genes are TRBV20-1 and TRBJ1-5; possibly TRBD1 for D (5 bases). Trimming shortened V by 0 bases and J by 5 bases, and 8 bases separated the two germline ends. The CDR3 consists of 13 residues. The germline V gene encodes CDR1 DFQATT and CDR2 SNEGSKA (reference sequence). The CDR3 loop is CSAREGPDQPQHF. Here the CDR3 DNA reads TGCAGTGCTAGAGAGGGGCCCGATCAGCCCCAGCATTTT.

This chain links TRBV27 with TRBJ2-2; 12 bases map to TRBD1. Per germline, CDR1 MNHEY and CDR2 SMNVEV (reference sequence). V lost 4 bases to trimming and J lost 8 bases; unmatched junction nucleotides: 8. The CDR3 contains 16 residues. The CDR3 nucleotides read TGTGCCAGCAGTTCGGGACAGGGGGCGGCACTGGGGGAGCTGTTTTTT. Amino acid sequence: CASSSGQGAALGELFF.

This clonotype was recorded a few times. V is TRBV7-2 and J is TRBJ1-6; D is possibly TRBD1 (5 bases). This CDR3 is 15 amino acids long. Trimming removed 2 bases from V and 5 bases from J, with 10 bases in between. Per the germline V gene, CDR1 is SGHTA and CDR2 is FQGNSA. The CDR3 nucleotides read TGTGCCAGCAGCTTATTAGGCAGGGATAATTCACCCCTCCACTTT. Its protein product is CASSLLGRDNSPLHF.

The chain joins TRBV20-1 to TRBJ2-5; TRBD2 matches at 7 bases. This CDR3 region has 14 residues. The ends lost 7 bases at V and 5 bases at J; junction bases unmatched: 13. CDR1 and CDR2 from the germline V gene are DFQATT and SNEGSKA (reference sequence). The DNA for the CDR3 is TGCAGTGGGGCCCTTATAACCGGGGGGGAGACCCAGTACTTC. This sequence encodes CSGALITGGETQYF.

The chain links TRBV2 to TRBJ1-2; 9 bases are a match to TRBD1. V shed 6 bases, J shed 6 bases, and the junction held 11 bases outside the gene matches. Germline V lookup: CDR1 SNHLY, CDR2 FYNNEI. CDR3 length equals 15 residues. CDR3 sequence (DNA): TGTGCCAGCAGAAGGACAGGGGTATTTTCGGATGGCTACACCTTC. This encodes CASRRTGVFSDGYTF.

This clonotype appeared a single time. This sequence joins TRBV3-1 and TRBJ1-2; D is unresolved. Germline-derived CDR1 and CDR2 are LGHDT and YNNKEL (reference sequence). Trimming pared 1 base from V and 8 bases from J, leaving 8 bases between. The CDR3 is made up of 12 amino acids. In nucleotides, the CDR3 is TGTGCCAGCAGCCAAGGTCAGAGAGGCTACACCTTC. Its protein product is CASSQGQRGYTF.

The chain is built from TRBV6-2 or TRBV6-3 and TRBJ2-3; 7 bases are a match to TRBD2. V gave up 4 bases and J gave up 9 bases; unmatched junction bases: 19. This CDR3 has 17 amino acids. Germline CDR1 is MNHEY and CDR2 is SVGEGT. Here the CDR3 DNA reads TGTGCCAGCAGTTCTCCACCGGGACTACTCGGGAGAATGACGCAGTATTTT. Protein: CASSSPPGLLGRMTQYF.

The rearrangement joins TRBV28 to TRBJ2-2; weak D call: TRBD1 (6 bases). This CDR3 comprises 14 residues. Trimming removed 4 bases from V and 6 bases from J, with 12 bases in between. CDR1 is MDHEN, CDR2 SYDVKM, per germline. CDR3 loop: CASSSAPGAGELFF. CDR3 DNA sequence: TGTGCCAGCAGTTCCGCCCCAGGGGCCGGGGAGCTGTTTTTT.

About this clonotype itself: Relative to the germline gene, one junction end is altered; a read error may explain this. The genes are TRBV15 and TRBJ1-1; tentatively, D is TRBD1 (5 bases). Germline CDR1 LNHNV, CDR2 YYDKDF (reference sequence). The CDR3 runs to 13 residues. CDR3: CATSRDKWGSRPF. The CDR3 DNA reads TGTGCCACCAGCAGAGATAAGTGGGGGTCCCGTCCGTTT.

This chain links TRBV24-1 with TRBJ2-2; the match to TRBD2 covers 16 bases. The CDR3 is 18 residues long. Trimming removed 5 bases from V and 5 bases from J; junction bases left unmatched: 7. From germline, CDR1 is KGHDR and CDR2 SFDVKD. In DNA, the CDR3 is TGTGCCACCAGTGTTGGGACTAGCGGGAGGGTGAGAACCGGGGAGCTGTTTTTT. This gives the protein CATSVGTSGRVRTGELFF.

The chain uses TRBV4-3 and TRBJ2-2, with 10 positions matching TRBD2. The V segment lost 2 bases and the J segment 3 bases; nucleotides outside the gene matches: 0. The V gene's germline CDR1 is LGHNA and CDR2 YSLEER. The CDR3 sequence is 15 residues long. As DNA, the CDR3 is TGCGCCAGCAGCCAACTAGCGGGAGACACCGGGGAGCTGTTTTTT. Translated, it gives CASSQLAGDTGELFF.

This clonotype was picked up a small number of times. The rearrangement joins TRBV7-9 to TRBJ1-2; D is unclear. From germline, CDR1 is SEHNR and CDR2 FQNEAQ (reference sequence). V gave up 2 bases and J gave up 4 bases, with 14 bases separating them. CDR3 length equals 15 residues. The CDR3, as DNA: TGTGCCAGCAGCTTAAGCAGACCTGATATCTATGGCTACACCTTC. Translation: CASSLSRPDIYGYTF.

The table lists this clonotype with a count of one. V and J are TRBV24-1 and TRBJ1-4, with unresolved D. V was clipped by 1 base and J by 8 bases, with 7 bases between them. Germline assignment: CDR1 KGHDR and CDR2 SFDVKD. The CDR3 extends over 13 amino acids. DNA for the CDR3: TGTGCCACCAGTGATTTCTCTGGGGAAAAACTGTTTTTT. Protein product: CATSDFSGEKLFF.

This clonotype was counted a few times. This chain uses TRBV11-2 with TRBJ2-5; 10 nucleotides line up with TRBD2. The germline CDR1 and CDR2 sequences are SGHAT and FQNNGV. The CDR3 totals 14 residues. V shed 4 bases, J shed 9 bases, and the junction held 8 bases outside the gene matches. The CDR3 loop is CASSSSGRGASQYF. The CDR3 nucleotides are TGTGCCAGCAGCTCTAGCGGGAGAGGGGCGTCCCAGTACTTC.

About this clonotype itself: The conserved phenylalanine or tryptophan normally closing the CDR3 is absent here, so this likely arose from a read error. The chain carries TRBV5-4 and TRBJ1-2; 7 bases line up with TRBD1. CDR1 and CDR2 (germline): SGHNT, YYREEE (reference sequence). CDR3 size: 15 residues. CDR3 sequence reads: CASSLEGQSNYDYTV. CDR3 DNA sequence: TGTGCCAGCAGCTTGGAGGGACAGTCTAACTATGACTACACCGTC.

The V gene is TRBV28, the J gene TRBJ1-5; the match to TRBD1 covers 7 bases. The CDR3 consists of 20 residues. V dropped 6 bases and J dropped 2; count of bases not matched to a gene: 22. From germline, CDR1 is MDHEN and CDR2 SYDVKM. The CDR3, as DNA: TGTGCCAGCAGCCTTATGGGGGTCTTGACAGGGAAGATTGGCAATCAGCCCCAGCATTTT. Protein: CASSLMGVLTGKIGNQPQHF.

In DNA, the CDR3 is TGTGCCAGCAAGGGGCCGGGAAAAAAGTATTCACCCCTCCACTTT. Its translation: CASKGPGKKYSPLHF. The chain combines TRBV6-1 with TRBJ1-6, with D possibly matching TRBD1 (5 bases). The CDR3 sequence is 15 residues long. CDR1 and CDR2 from the germline V gene are MNHNS and SASEGT. Trimming removed 7 bases at V and 8 bases at J, with 18 bases between.

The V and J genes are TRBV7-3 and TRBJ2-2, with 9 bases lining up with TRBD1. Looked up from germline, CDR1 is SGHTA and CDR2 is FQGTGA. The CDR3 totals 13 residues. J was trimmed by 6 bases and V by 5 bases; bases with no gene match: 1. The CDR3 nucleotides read TGTGCCAGCAGCGACAGGGGGGCCGGGGAGCTGTTTTTT. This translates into CASSDRGAGELFF.